Listed here are 28 T cell receptor beta chains from one sample, sequenced in a study of shared clonotypes between healthy human individuals. Produced via immunoSEQ multiplex PCR; TCRdb's table is partial and in-frame only. Among millions of clones listed, 85% to 95% were seen once. The sequenced material came from naive CD4+ T cells from PBMCs. The subset is: CD45RA+ positively selected. The receptor source for this set is a man between 18 and 29 years old in good health. Some clones in this sample may be carry-over from other donors' samples.

The chain recombines TRBV11-2 with TRBJ2-3; D perhaps matches TRBD2 (7 bases). Germline V CDR1 and CDR2: SGHAT, FQNNGV. The CDR3 has 16 amino acids. Trimming removed 5 bases from V and 1 base from J, with 16 bases in between. The CDR3 sequence: CASSPRLGGGTDTQYF. The CDR3 bases are TGTGCCAGCAGCCCGCGACTAGGGGGGGGCACAGATACGCAGTATTTT.

The chain carries TRBV11-2 and TRBJ1-2; TRBD1 matches 9 bases. The CDR3 is 15 residues long. The V gene end was trimmed by 4 bases and the J gene end by 7 bases; junction bases not matched to a gene: 10. The germline gives CDR1 SGHAT, CDR2 FQNNGV. This CDR3 is CASSSLGQGIGGYTF. Here the CDR3 DNA reads TGTGCCAGCAGCTCCCTGGGACAGGGAATAGGTGGCTACACCTTC.

The V and J genes are TRBV23-1 and TRBJ1-5; tentatively, D is TRBD1 (5 bases). TRBV23-1 is an ORF for which the function is uncertain. This CDR3 is 15 amino acids long. Trimming pared 7 bases from V and 3 bases from J, leaving 16 bases between. DNA for the CDR3: TGCGCCAGCAACGGAGGGGCGAAGGACAATCAGCCCCAGCATTTT. It translates to CASNGGAKDNQPQHF.

J is TRBJ1-5 and V is TRBV10-3; possibly TRBD1 for D (5 bases). Germline V gene data show CDR1 as ENHRY and CDR2 as SYGVKD. The germline V and J ends were trimmed by 10 bases and 1 base, with 17 bases remaining between them. The CDR3 is 15 residues long. CDR3: CATGRGRESNQPQHF. The CDR3 nucleotides read TGTGCCACCGGCCGGGGCAGGGAGAGCAATCAGCCCCAGCATTTT.

J is TRBJ2-7 and V is TRBV4-2; D gene uncertain. This CDR3 is 14 amino acids long. The germline gives CDR1 LGHNA, CDR2 YNFKEQ. Trimming cost V 0 bases and J 1 base, with 7 bases left between them. The CDR3 reads CASSQDLESYEQYF. The DNA of the CDR3 is TGTGCCAGCAGCCAAGACCTGGAATCCTACGAGCAGTACTTC.

The genes are TRBV28 and TRBJ1-5; D gene uncertain. CDR1 is MDHEN, CDR2 SYDVKM, per germline. The CDR3 spans 16 residues. V shed 5 bases and J shed 5 bases, with 19 bases lying between them. Here the CDR3 reads CASSPSPDTGDQPQHF. CDR3 in DNA: TGTGCCAGCAGTCCGTCCCCTGACACCGGGGATCAGCCCCAGCATTTT.

This sequence joins TRBV6-4 and TRBJ2-3, with D perhaps assigned TRBD1 or TRBD2 (6 bases each). The CDR3 is made up of 15 amino acids. With 2 bases removed from V and 4 bases from J, the gap between germline ends came to 13 bases. Germline V gene lookup returns CDR1 MRHNA and CDR2 SNTAGT. The CDR3 here is CASSDRGAGADTQYF. As DNA, the CDR3 is TGTGCCAGCAGTGACAGGGGGGCCGGGGCAGATACGCAGTATTTT.

V gene TRBV6-5 combines with J gene TRBJ2-5; D possibly corresponds to TRBD1 (5 bases). The V gene lost 2 bases and the J gene lost 6 bases, with 16 bases spanning the gap. Germline assignment: CDR1 MNHEY and CDR2 SVGAGI. The CDR3 sequence is 15 residues long. CDR3: CASSYGQGLLKTQYF. The CDR3 nucleotides are TGTGCCAGCAGTTACGGGCAGGGCCTACTTAAGACCCAGTACTTC.

V usage is TRBV9 and J usage is TRBJ1-2, with D unresolved. This CDR3 has 13 residues. The V gene lost 2 bases and the J gene lost 0 bases, with 5 bases spanning the gap. Germline assignment: CDR1 SGDLS and CDR2 YYNGEE. The chain's CDR3 is CASSVQPNYGYTF. In nucleotides, the CDR3 is TGTGCCAGCAGCGTTCAACCTAACTATGGCTACACCTTC.

Points on this clone: Different DNA sequences within this sample yield the same CDR3. The chain carries TRBV18 and TRBJ1-5; 8 bases are a match to TRBD1. Per germline, CDR1 KGHSH and CDR2 LQKENI. The CDR3 is 14 residues long. The V and J ends lost 3 bases and 4 bases, in that order; junction bases with no gene match: 2. In DNA form, the CDR3 reads TGTGCCAGCTCACCGGGACAGGAGAATCAGCCCCAGCATTTT. Translating gives CASSPGQENQPQHF.

This chain links TRBV6-6 with TRBJ2-2; the D is unclear. Looked up from germline, CDR1 is MNHNY and CDR2 is SVGAGI (reference sequence). The CDR3 extends over 14 amino acids. V lost 4 bases and J 3 bases, leaving 9 bases between the germline ends. The CDR3 loop reads CASSFYFDTGELFF. The CDR3, as DNA: TGTGCCAGCAGTTTTTACTTTGACACCGGGGAGCTGTTTTTT.

The chain has TRBV19 and TRBJ2-7; D is ambiguous. Trimming stripped 5 bases from V and 5 bases from J, with 7 bases between. This CDR3 has 11 amino acids. Germline V gene data show CDR1 as LNHDA and CDR2 as SQIVND (reference sequence). CDR3 sequence (DNA): TGTGCCAGTAGTCAATCGAACGAGCAGTACTTC. Protein sequence: CASSQSNEQYF.

V gene TRBV4-2 combines with J gene TRBJ2-3, with D perhaps matching TRBD1 or TRBD2 (5 bases each). The CDR3 spans 17 residues. Per germline, CDR1 LGHNA and CDR2 YNFKEQ. With 2 bases removed from V and 6 bases from J, the gap between germline ends came to 21 bases. The CDR3 DNA sequence: TGTGCCAGCAGCCAACCTACACAGCGCTCCCGGGGCGATACGCAGTATTTT. Its protein product is CASSQPTQRSRGDTQYF.

A note on this clone: Other DNA sequences in the sample encode the same CDR3. The chain couples TRBV18 to TRBJ2-1, with D possibly being TRBD1 (5 bases). V gave up 2 bases and J gave up 7 bases, with 9 bases separating them. CDR1 and CDR2 from the germline V gene are KGHSH and LQKENI. CDR3 length: 13 residues. The CDR3 sequence is CASSPSRDNEQFF. The CDR3 coding sequence is TGTGCCAGCTCACCAAGCAGGGATAATGAGCAGTTCTTC. Full variable domain (remainder filled in from reference TRBV18 and TRBJ2-1): NAGVMQNPRHLVRRRGQEARLRCSPMKGHSHVYWYRQLPEEGLKFMVYLQKENIIDESGMPKERFSAEFPKEGPSILRIQQVVRGDSAAYFCASSPSRDNEQFFGPGTRLTVL.

The chain carries TRBV27 and TRBJ2-1, with D maybe TRBD1 (5 bases). Trimming took off 5 bases at V and 9 bases at J, with 17 bases between the two ends. Germline values: CDR1 MNHEY, CDR2 SMNVEV (reference sequence). The CDR3 length is 14 residues. In DNA form, the CDR3 reads TGTGCCAGCAGTCGTGGACAAGGGGTCGGTGAGCAGTTCTTC. Amino acid sequence: CASSRGQGVGEQFF.

The chain joins TRBV10-3 to TRBJ1-2; 8 bases map to TRBD1. The germline gives CDR1 ENHRY, CDR2 SYGVKD. CDR3 length: 15 amino acids. Losses at the gene ends were 3 bases for V and 4 bases for J; bases not matched to a gene: 7. The CDR3 DNA is TGTGCCATCAGTGAACCGGGACAGGACCCCTATGGCTACACCTTC. Translated: CAISEPGQDPYGYTF.

In this sample, this clone turned up once. The chain has TRBV9 and TRBJ2-1; D tentatively fits TRBD1 or TRBD2 (5 bases each). Trimming cost V 0 bases and J 5 bases, with 12 bases left between them. The CDR3 has 15 residues. Germline lookup yields CDR1 SGDLS and CDR2 YYNGEE. The CDR3 reads CASSVAVRGDNEQFF. The CDR3 DNA sequence: TGTGCCAGCAGCGTAGCGGTACGAGGGGACAATGAGCAGTTCTTC.

The chain couples TRBV5-5 to TRBJ2-5; perhaps TRBD2 as D (6 bases). The germline V gene has CDR1 SGHKS and CDR2 YYEKEE (reference sequence). Trimming removed 4 bases from V and 3 bases from J, with 13 bases in between. CDR3 size: 14 residues. CDR3 nucleotide sequence: TGTGCCAGCAGCGCCTCTAGCGTGGAAGAGACCCAGTACTTC. Amino acids: CASSASSVEETQYF.

This chain joins TRBV27 and TRBJ2-1; 11 positions match TRBD2. The germline V gene has CDR1 MNHEY and CDR2 SMNVEV (reference sequence). The CDR3 is 19 amino acids. V lost 2 bases, J lost 2 bases, and 11 bases stayed unmatched. CDR3 protein: CASSLRGSGREIPYNEQFF. DNA for the CDR3: TGTGCCAGCAGTTTAAGGGGTAGCGGGAGGGAAATCCCCTACAATGAGCAGTTCTTC.

The chain joins TRBV9 to TRBJ2-1; TRBD2 agrees at 8 bases. The CDR3 is 15 residues long. CDR1 and CDR2 (germline): SGDLS, YYNGEE. Trimming removed 0 bases from V and 7 bases from J; junction bases left unmatched: 6. The DNA of the CDR3 is TGTGCCAGCAGCGTAGAAGCGGGAGCTGGGAATGAGCAGTTCTTC. Translated: CASSVEAGAGNEQFF. The full variable domain, in which reference TRBV9 and TRBJ2-1 provide the parts outside the CDR3, is DSGVTQTPKHLITATGQRVTLRCSPRSGDLSVYWYQQSLDQGLQFLIQYYNGEERAKGNILERFSAQQFPDLHSELNLSSLELGDSALYFCASSVEAGAGNEQFFGPGTRLTVL.

The chain recombines TRBV27 with TRBJ2-5, with 9 bases matching TRBD2. The trim removed 4 bases at V and 5 bases at J, leaving 11 bases unmatched. This CDR3 contains 16 residues. The germline gives CDR1 MNHEY, CDR2 SMNVEV (reference sequence). The CDR3 DNA reads as TGTGCCAGCAGTTACTGGCGGGAGGGCCTCGGTGAGACCCAGTACTTC. This translates into CASSYWREGLGETQYF.

Written as DNA, the CDR3 is TGTGCCAGCAGCTTGGCCAAGGAGGTCTATGGCTACACCTTC. Amino acids: CASSLAKEVYGYTF. The rearrangement uses TRBV5-4 and TRBJ1-2; no clear D gene. Per germline, CDR1 SGHNT and CDR2 YYREEE (reference sequence). The germline V and J ends were trimmed by 0 bases and 4 bases, with 10 bases remaining between them. This CDR3 has 14 residues. The whole variable domain, filled in from reference TRBV5-4 and TRBJ1-2, reads ETGVTQSPTHLIKTRGQQVTLRCSSQSGHNTVSWYQQALGQGPQFIFQYYREEENGRGNFPPRFSGLQFPNYSSELNVNALELDDSALYLCASSLAKEVYGYTFGSGTRLTVV.

This rearrangement joins TRBV5-1 to TRBJ1-4; D is ambiguous. The germline V gene has CDR1 SGHRS and CDR2 YFSETQ. This CDR3 contains 14 residues. V lost 0 bases, J lost 8 bases, and 11 bases lay in between. In DNA form, the CDR3 reads TGCGCCAGCAGCTTGGGGCAGGATGGCGAAAAACTGTTTTTT. Residues: CASSLGQDGEKLFF.

Notes on this clone: Other DNA sequences in the sample encode the same CDR3. The chain employs TRBV28 and TRBJ2-7; no definite D call. V lost 4 bases and J 0 bases, leaving 7 bases between the germline ends. The CDR3 spans 13 residues. Germline V gene lookup returns CDR1 MDHEN and CDR2 SYDVKM. The CDR3: CASSSGPSYEQYF. The CDR3 region has the DNA TGTGCCAGCAGTTCCGGTCCCTCCTACGAGCAGTACTTC. Variable domain in full (rest from reference TRBV28 and TRBJ2-7): DVKVTQSSRYLVKRTGEKVFLECVQDMDHENMFWYRQDPGLGLRLIYFSYDVKMKEKGDIPEGYSVSREKKERFSLILESASTNQTSMYLCASSSGPSYEQYFGPGTRLTVT.

This clone came up once. This rearrangement joins TRBV11-2 to TRBJ2-2, with D unclear. The V and J ends lost 5 bases and 1 base respectively, with 8 bases between them. Germline loops: CDR1 SGHAT, CDR2 FQNNGV. The CDR3 sequence is 14 residues long. CDR3 bases: TGTGCCAGCAGCCAGAGACAGAACACCGGGGAGCTGTTTTTT. It translates to CASSQRQNTGELFF.

The genes are TRBV6-1 and TRBJ2-1; 13 bases fit TRBD2. V was pared by 4 bases and J by 10 bases, with 7 bases of the junction left unmatched. In germline, CDR1 is MNHNS, CDR2 SASEGT. The CDR3 totals 15 residues. This CDR3 is CASSGTSGSTTEQFF. The CDR3 nucleotides are TGTGCCAGCAGTGGGACTAGCGGGAGTACGACGGAGCAGTTCTTC.

The chain recombines TRBV4-3 with TRBJ2-2; D is uncertain. The CDR3 contains 16 residues. Germline CDR1 reads LGHNA; CDR2 reads YSLEER. V lost 1 base and J lost 4, with 13 bases in between. For the CDR3, the DNA is TGCGCCAGCAGCCAAGGCCCCGTCCGATCCACCGGGGAGCTGTTTTTT. It yields the protein CASSQGPVRSTGELFF.

This clone has more than one count but fewer than ten. This chain connects TRBV28 to TRBJ1-5; D is ambiguous. Germline CDR1 and CDR2: MDHEN and SYDVKM. Trimming stripped 6 bases from V and 3 bases from J, with 12 bases between. The CDR3 length is 14 residues. The CDR3 is CASRGGRFNQPQHF. In nucleotides, the CDR3 is TGTGCCAGCAGGGGTGGGCGGTTCAATCAGCCCCAGCATTTT.